Below, 25 T cell receptor beta chains from the same sample are listed, as sequenced in a study of type 1 and type 2 diabetes patients. Genomic DNA was the PCR template. The TCR beta CDR3 region was amplified using 30 forward and 13 reverse primers. Each CDR3 protein gets one entry after TCRdb re-called the multiplex PCR reads with MiXCR. The sample includes under 300,000 distinct CDR3 sequences, 45% to 60% of them seen just once. Sequenced: peripheral blood mononuclear cells (PBMCs). Every receptor here comes from a man younger than 30 with type 2 diabetes.

The chain recombines TRBV2 with TRBJ1-1; no clear D. The CDR3 has 14 amino acids. Trimming removed 6 bases from V and 1 base from J, with 12 bases in between. The germline V gene encodes CDR1 SNHLY and CDR2 FYNNEI. The CDR3 sequence is CASSTNPANTEAFF. CDR3 DNA sequence: TGTGCCAGCAGCACAAATCCAGCGAACACTGAAGCTTTCTTT.

The chain has TRBV28 and TRBJ2-7; D possibly corresponds to TRBD2 (6 bases). V lost 5 bases, J lost 3 bases, and 17 bases lay in between. CDR1 is MDHEN, CDR2 SYDVKM, per germline. The length of the CDR3 is 15 residues. CDR3 nucleotides: TGTGCCAGCAGTCCGCGGGGAGCGGCTAACTACGAGCAGTACTTC. Translating gives CASSPRGAANYEQYF.

The chain has TRBV30 and TRBJ2-7; possible D gene TRBD2, 6 bases. TRBJ2-1 matches the DNA end more closely, so the J call is doubtful. This CDR3 is built from 12 residues. Germline V gene lookup returns CDR1 GTSNPN and CDR2 SVGIG (reference sequence). For the CDR3, the DNA is TGTGCCTGGAATGAACAGGAGGGTGAGCAGTTCTTC. Translated: CAWNEQEGEQFF.

V and J are TRBV19 and TRBJ2-2; a possible D gene is TRBD2 (5 bases). Per the germline V gene, CDR1 is LNHDA and CDR2 is SQIVND (reference sequence). The V and J ends lost 7 bases and 1 base respectively, with 13 bases between them. This CDR3 comprises 15 residues. CDR3 bases: TGTGCCAGTAAAAAAGTCGGGGAGAACACCGGGGAGCTGTTTTTT. It specifies CASKKVGENTGELFF.

Many counts were recorded for this clonotype. The rearrangement joins TRBV10-1 to TRBJ1-2; D unclear. Germline V lookup: CDR1 WNHNN, CDR2 SYGVQD (reference sequence). The V end was cut by 6 bases, the J end by 4 bases, with 12 bases between. This CDR3 region has 13 residues. CDR3 DNA: TGCGCCAGCAGCGAAGACCAAGGCTATGGCTACACCTTC. It specifies CASSEDQGYGYTF.

This clonotype has a handful of counts. The V gene is TRBV7-6, the J gene TRBJ2-2; D gene ambiguous. Looked up from germline, CDR1 is SGHVS and CDR2 is FNYEAQ. V was clipped by 5 bases and J by 6 bases, with 10 bases between them. This CDR3 region has 13 residues. The CDR3 region is CASSPTPPGELFF. CDR3 nucleotides: TGTGCCAGCAGCCCTACTCCACCCGGGGAGCTGTTTTTT.

This clonotype was detected once. This sequence joins TRBV18 and TRBJ1-6; D unresolved. Between the trimmed V and J ends, which lost 4 bases and 5 bases, there was a span of 6 bases. CDR1 KGHSH and CDR2 LQKENI come from the germline V gene. The CDR3 contains 13 residues. Written as DNA, the CDR3 is TGTGCCAGCTCACGGGGAGATAATTCACCCCTCCACTTT. Its translation: CASSRGDNSPLHF.

This clonotype was observed a handful of times. This sequence joins TRBV30 and TRBJ1-2; D is ambiguous. Per germline, CDR1 GTSNPN and CDR2 SVGIG (reference sequence). This CDR3 is 11 amino acids long. V lost 2 bases to trimming and J lost 5 bases, with 6 bases between them. CDR3 nucleotide sequence: TGTGCCTGGAGTTATGGATATGGCTACACCTTC. It yields the protein CAWSYGYGYTF.

The gene calls are TRBV7-2 and TRBJ2-1; the D is unclear. The V and J ends lost 5 bases and 10 bases respectively, with 15 bases between them. The CDR3 loop spans 13 amino acids. The germline gives CDR1 SGHTA, CDR2 FQGNSA. The CDR3 protein is CASSRQSAREQFF. The CDR3, as DNA: TGTGCCAGCAGCCGTCAAAGCGCGCGGGAGCAGTTCTTC.

The chain combines TRBV7-2 with TRBJ2-6; 9 bases agree with TRBD1. With V trimmed by 3 bases and J by 0 bases, 6 bases remained unmatched. Germline V CDR1 and CDR2: SGHTA, FQGNSA. This CDR3 has 18 amino acids. The CDR3 DNA is TGTGCCAGCAGCTTTCGGACAGGGGAAGTCTCTGGGGCCAACGTCCTGACTTTC. Translated: CASSFRTGEVSGANVLTF.

This clonotype came up a few times. This sequence joins TRBV19 and TRBJ1-1; TRBD1 agrees at 8 bases. The length of the CDR3 is 11 residues. V was pared by 6 bases and J by 10 bases, with 4 bases of the junction left unmatched. Germline assignment: CDR1 LNHDA and CDR2 SQIVND (reference sequence). The chain's CDR3 is CASSSGQAAFF. The CDR3 region has the DNA TGTGCCAGTAGCTCGGGACAGGCAGCTTTCTTT.

CDR3 sequence (DNA): TGTGCCAGCAGTGACGCAGGGTCTGGGGCCAACGTCCTGACTTTC. It codes for CASSDAGSGANVLTF. This chain joins TRBV6-5 and TRBJ2-6; a weak D match, TRBD1 (5 bases). V was clipped by 5 bases and J by 1 base, with 9 bases between them. Germline V lookup: CDR1 MNHEY, CDR2 SVGAGI. This CDR3 has 15 amino acids.

This clonotype was seen only a few times. The chain is built from TRBV20-1 and TRBJ1-1; D call uncertain. The germline V and J ends were trimmed by 3 bases and 3 bases, with 8 bases remaining between them. CDR3 size: 12 residues. In germline, CDR1 is DFQATT, CDR2 SNEGSKA (reference sequence). Here the CDR3 reads CSASFQDTEAFF. The CDR3 DNA reads as TGCAGTGCTAGTTTCCAGGACACTGAAGCTTTCTTT.

In this sample, this clonotype turned up a few times. The V and J genes are TRBV28 and TRBJ1-2; D is undetermined. The V gene's germline CDR1 is MDHEN and CDR2 SYDVKM. V was shortened by 5 bases and J by 7 bases, with 11 bases between the two germline ends. This CDR3 spans 12 amino acids. Here the CDR3 DNA reads TGTGCCAGCAGTCTAGTTGGACGTGGCTACACCTTC. It translates to CASSLVGRGYTF.

Concerning this clonotype itself: One junction end disagrees with the germline gene, perhaps due to a read error. The rearrangement links TRBV7-6 to TRBJ2-7; TRBD1 matches 11 bases. The CDR3 is 13 amino acids. The germline V gene encodes CDR1 SGHVS and CDR2 FNYEAQ. In DNA, the CDR3 is TGTGCCAGCAGCCGATCCGGGACAGGGGGGACTACCTTC. Encoded protein: CASSRSGTGGTTF.

This clonotype was picked up a small number of times. The chain links TRBV7-2 to TRBJ2-7; TRBD1 is a possible D gene (6 bases). In germline, CDR1 is SGHTA, CDR2 FQGNSA. Trimming cost V 4 bases and J 10 bases, with 14 bases left between them. The CDR3 has 12 amino acids. CDR3 residues: CASSSINRVQYF. The CDR3 region has the DNA TGTGCCAGCAGCTCCATCAACAGGGTTCAGTACTTC.

This chain joins TRBV6-2 or TRBV6-3 and TRBJ2-5; TRBD2 agrees at 7 bases. After removal of 2 bases from V and 0 bases from J, the junction contained 6 bases not matched to a gene. This CDR3 region has 16 residues. Germline loops: CDR1 MNHEY, CDR2 SVGEGT. The CDR3 is CASSYPGGGYQETQYF. Here the CDR3 DNA reads TGTGCCAGCAGTTACCCCGGCGGGGGTTACCAAGAGACCCAGTACTTC.

This clonotype showed up just a few times. The V gene is TRBV14, the J gene TRBJ2-1, with 10 bases aligning to TRBD1. Germline V gene lookup returns CDR1 SGHDN and CDR2 FVKESK. Trimming removed 3 bases from V and 8 bases from J; junction bases left unmatched: 10. The CDR3 is 16 residues long. CDR3 nucleotide sequence: TGTGCCAGCAGCCAGGGACAGGGGCTGAGGGAGCATGAGCAGTTCTTC. It yields the protein CASSQGQGLREHEQFF.

The chain uses TRBV7-4 and TRBJ1-5; TRBD1 might be the D (5 bases). The CDR3 extends over 14 amino acids. Looked up from germline, CDR1 is SGHVT and CDR2 is SQSDAQ. V lost 5 bases to trimming and J lost 0 bases, with 8 bases between them. In nucleotides, the CDR3 is TGTGCCAGCAGCCATGGGGCTAGCAATCAGCCCCAGCATTTT. The encoded protein is CASSHGASNQPQHF. The variable domain in full, with the rest retrieved from reference TRBV7-4 and TRBJ1-5, is GAGVSQSPRYKVAKRGRDVALRCDSISGHVTLYWYRQTLGQGSEVLTYSQSDAQRDKSGRPSGRFSAERPERSVSTLKIQRTEQGDSAVYLCASSHGASNQPQHFGDGTRLSIL.

The chain uses TRBV19 and TRBJ2-7; D is tentatively TRBD1 or TRBD2 (5 bases each). CDR1 LNHDA and CDR2 SQIVND come from the germline V gene (reference sequence). The V gene lost 6 bases and the J gene lost 2 bases, with 8 bases spanning the gap. The CDR3 is made up of 12 amino acids. Here the CDR3 DNA reads TGTGCCAGTAGGGGGGAAACCTACGAGCAGTACTTC. Translation gives CASRGETYEQYF.

This clonotype was seen repeatedly, ten times or more. This rearrangement joins TRBV15 to TRBJ1-2, with 8 bases fitting TRBD1. Trimming took 5 bases from V and 3 from J; bases not matched to a gene: 2. The CDR3 spans 13 residues. Germline V lookup: CDR1 LNHNV, CDR2 YYDKDF (reference sequence). The CDR3, as DNA: TGTGCCACCAGCCAGACAGGGGACTATGGCTACACCTTC. Encoded protein: CATSQTGDYGYTF.

With respect to this clonotype: A much larger clone sits a single nucleotide away, making a read error possible. The conserved phenylalanine or tryptophan is not found at the CDR3 terminus, so this likely reflects a read error. The V and J genes are TRBV2 and TRBJ2-2; D tentatively reads TRBD1 or TRBD2 (5 bases each). Germline CDR1 reads SNHLY; CDR2 reads FYNNEI. The CDR3 totals 11 residues. V lost 8 bases, J lost 8 bases, and 9 bases lay in between. The CDR3 DNA follows: TGTGCCAGCCAAGAGGGGGGGGAGCTGTTTCTT. Translated, it gives CASQEGGELFL.

Comment on this clonotype: The junction does not match germline at one end; this may be a read error. The chain couples TRBV4-3 to TRBJ2-2; 10 bases fit TRBD1. In germline, CDR1 is LGHNA, CDR2 YSLEER. The CDR3 runs to 15 residues. The chain's CDR3 is CASSQGTGGPGKLFF. CDR3 nucleotides: TGCGCCAGCAGCCAAGGGACAGGGGGACCCGGGAAGCTGTTTTTT.

This clonotype was detected a few times. J is TRBJ1-2 and V is TRBV7-2; 12 nucleotides agree with TRBD1. J gave up 4 bases and V 6 bases, and 3 bases lay outside the gene matches. The CDR3 sequence is 14 residues long. The germline V gene has CDR1 SGHTA and CDR2 FQGNSA. Here the CDR3 reads CASSRDRGPYGYTF. In DNA form, the CDR3 reads TGTGCCAGCAGTCGGGACAGGGGGCCCTATGGCTACACCTTC.

V is TRBV12-3 or TRBV12-4 and J is TRBJ2-5; unclear D gene. The CDR3 loop spans 12 amino acids. V dropped 1 base and J dropped 7 bases, with 7 bases sitting between them. The CDR3 DNA follows: TGTGCCAGCAGTTTAGGTGTCGGGACCCAGTACTTC. This sequence encodes CASSLGVGTQYF.